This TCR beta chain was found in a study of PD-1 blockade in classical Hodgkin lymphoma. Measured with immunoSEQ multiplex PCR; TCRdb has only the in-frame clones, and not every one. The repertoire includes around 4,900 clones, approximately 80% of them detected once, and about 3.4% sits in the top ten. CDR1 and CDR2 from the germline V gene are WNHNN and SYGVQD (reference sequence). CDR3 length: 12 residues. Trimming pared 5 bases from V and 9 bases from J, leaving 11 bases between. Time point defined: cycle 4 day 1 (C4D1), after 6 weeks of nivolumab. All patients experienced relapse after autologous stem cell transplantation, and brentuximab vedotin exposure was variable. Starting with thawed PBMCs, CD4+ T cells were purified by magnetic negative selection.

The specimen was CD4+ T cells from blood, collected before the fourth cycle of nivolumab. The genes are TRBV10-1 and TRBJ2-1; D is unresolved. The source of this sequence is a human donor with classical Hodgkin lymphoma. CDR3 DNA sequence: TGCGCCAGCAGTAGAGGATCTGCTGAGCAGTTCTTC. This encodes CASSRGSAEQFF.